A selection of T cell receptor beta chains follows, all from one sample in a study of CD8+ T cells in alopecia areata. The data were produced by immunoSEQ multiplex PCR, yet TCRdb's version contains in-frame clones alone and is incomplete. The repertoire holds hundreds of thousands of clones, with under 80% as singletons. The source material was CD4+ T cells sorted from blood, sampled at week 0. The origin of the receptors is a human donor with alopecia areata. The CDR3 runs from the conserved cysteine through the conserved F or W. A D gene is named only where the DNA matches it firmly. A clone size is listed for some rows: how often the clone was seen (once, few, many), or a class if it is expanded.

TRBV29-1,TRBJ2-6,.,.,CSVFSGANVLTF,TGCAGCGTTTTTTCTGGGGCCAACGTCCTGACTTTC
TRBV7-9,TRBJ1-2,.,.,CASSAPTNYGYTF,TGTGCCAGCAGCGCCCCAACTAACTATGGCTACACCTTC
TRBV5-4,TRBJ1-5,.,.,CASSLAGDSNQPQHF,TGTGCCAGCAGCTTGGCCGGTGATAGCAATCAGCCCCAGCATTTT
TRBV18,TRBJ1-1,.,.,CASSRRGGTEAFF,TGTGCCAGCTCACGAAGGGGGGGCACTGAAGCTTTCTTT
TRBV30,TRBJ1-5,once,.,CAWSLRAEGPQHF,TGTGCCTGGAGTCTGCGGGCTGAGGGGCCCCAGCATTTT
TRBV30,TRBJ2-5,.,.,CAWSGDIAETQYF,TGTGCCTGGAGTGGGGACATCGCGGAGACCCAGTACTTC
TRBV29-1,TRBJ2-3,once,TRBD2,CSVDGTSGGYTQYF,TGCAGCGTTGACGGGACTAGCGGGGGTTATACGCAGTATTTT
TRBV29-1,TRBJ2-1,.,.,CSGFGHTKSSSYNEQFF,TGCAGCGGATTCGGCCATACCAAATCGAGCTCCTACAATGAGCAGTTCTTC
TRBV19,TRBJ1-1,few,.,CASTRPLLGINTEAFF,TGTGCCAGTACCCGGCCTTTGTTGGGTATTAACACTGAAGCTTTCTTT
TRBV23-1,TRBJ2-7,once,TRBD1,CASRQWGTGGASDFTWQHEQYF,TGCGCCAGCAGGCAATGGGGGACAGGGGGCGCCTCGGACTTCACGTGGCAGCACGAGCAGTACTTC
TRBV29-1,TRBJ2-6,.,.,CSVEVFGSGANVLTF,TGCAGCGTTGAAGTATTCGGCTCTGGGGCCAACGTCCTGACTTTC